These 20 T cell receptor beta chains were all obtained from the same sample, sequenced in a study of CD8+ T cells in alopecia areata. Treatment reported: oral pan-JAK inhibitor, 5-10 mg twice daily. As the sequencing template, cDNA was produced by extracting RNA and reverse transcribing it. Repertoires were generated with immunoSEQ multiplex PCR, while TCRdb's copy carries only in-frame clones and drops some. The data contain 150,000 to 250,000 clones, 45% to 65% of them singletons. The sequencing here drew on CD4+ T cells sorted from blood, taken at week 4, from a patient treated with tofacitinib. The receptor set was obtained from a human donor with alopecia areata.

This CDR3 is CAWKPGQGIQETQYF. The CDR3 coding sequence is TGTGCCTGGAAACCGGGACAGGGAATCCAAGAGACCCAGTACTTC. V and J are TRBV30 and TRBJ2-5; 9 nucleotides line up with TRBD1. Germline lookup yields CDR1 GTSNPN and CDR2 SVGIG (reference sequence). V was pared by 4 bases and J by 1 base, with 7 bases of the junction left unmatched. This CDR3 is 15 amino acids long.

V is TRBV2 and J is TRBJ1-2, with a possible D match to TRBD1 (5 bases). Between the trimmed V and J ends, which lost 3 bases and 4 bases, there was a span of 12 bases. The CDR3 covers 14 residues. The germline gives CDR1 SNHLY, CDR2 FYNNEI. CDR3 sequence reads: CASSEGPRVYGYTF. The CDR3 DNA sequence: TGTGCCAGCAGTGAGGGGCCGAGGGTCTATGGCTACACCTTC.

Concerning this clone: Different DNA sequences within this sample yield the same CDR3. This chain connects TRBV10-3 to TRBJ1-5; TRBD1 matches 7 bases. CDR1 ENHRY and CDR2 SYGVKD come from the germline V gene. Unmatched junction bases numbered 3, after V lost 6 bases and J lost 4 bases. The CDR3 length is 13 residues. The CDR3 is CAISRDSNQPQHF. CDR3 coding DNA: TGTGCCATCAGCCGGGACAGTAATCAGCCCCAGCATTTT.

J is TRBJ2-7 and V is TRBV30, with a weak D call TRBD1 (5 bases). V lost 5 bases to trimming and J lost 9 bases, with 20 bases between them. Germline V lookup: CDR1 GTSNPN, CDR2 SVGIG (reference sequence). The CDR3 extends over 13 amino acids. CDR3 sequence: CAWGGRGTRGQYF. CDR3 sequence (DNA): TGTGCCTGGGGCGGAAGGGGAACCCGAGGGCAGTACTTC.

This clone came up a few times. The chain links TRBV6-5 to TRBJ1-2; D ambiguous. The V gene lost 9 bases and the J gene lost 2 bases, with 10 bases spanning the gap. Germline V gene data show CDR1 as MNHEY and CDR2 as SVGAGI. The CDR3 runs 12 residues. CDR3 protein: CASAQANYGYTF. Written as DNA, the CDR3 is TGTGCCAGTGCACAAGCCAACTATGGCTACACCTTC.

The CDR3 here is CSVDKQFSNTQYF. DNA of the CDR3: TGCAGCGTTGACAAACAGTTCTCGAATACGCAGTATTTT. The rearrangement links TRBV29-1 to TRBJ2-3; D is ambiguous. The CDR3 is made up of 13 amino acids. CDR1 and CDR2 (germline): SQVTM, ANQGSEA. The V end lost 3 bases, the J end lost 7 bases, and 14 bases lay between the germline ends.

This clone came up a few times. The V call is TRBV30, the J call TRBJ1-2; possible D gene TRBD1, 5 bases. Germline-derived CDR1 and CDR2 are GTSNPN and SVGIG (reference sequence). This CDR3 has 14 amino acids. V was clipped by 0 bases and J by 5 bases, with 13 bases between them. The CDR3: CAWSVGRGAYGYTF. CDR3 sequence (DNA): TGTGCCTGGAGTGTCGGGCGCGGGGCTTATGGCTACACCTTC.

The chain has TRBV7-6 and TRBJ2-5, with a possible D match to TRBD2 (6 bases). The CDR3 is 12 residues long. V was clipped by 0 bases and J by 9 bases, with 8 bases between them. Germline V gives CDR1 SGHVS, CDR2 FNYEAQ. The CDR3 bases are TGTGCCAGCAGCTTAGCAGGAGGGGCCCAGTACTTC. The encoded protein is CASSLAGGAQYF.

The rearrangement joins TRBV9 to TRBJ1-1; D remains ambiguous. Looked up from germline, CDR1 is SGDLS and CDR2 is YYNGEE. This CDR3 has 15 amino acids. V dropped 2 bases and J dropped 1 base, with 12 bases sitting between them. CDR3 loop: CASSVGNRQNTEAFF. The CDR3, as DNA: TGTGCCAGCAGCGTCGGAAACAGACAGAACACTGAAGCTTTCTTT.

This clone is a singleton in its sample. The genes are TRBV30 and TRBJ2-1; D gene uncertain. The V end lost 0 bases, the J end lost 0 bases, and 6 bases lay between the germline ends. The germline V gene encodes CDR1 GTSNPN and CDR2 SVGIG (reference sequence). This CDR3 comprises 14 residues. DNA of the CDR3: TGTGCCTGGAGTGTCTCGACCTCCTACAATGAGCAGTTCTTC. Its translation: CAWSVSTSYNEQFF.

This clone was observed a handful of times. This rearrangement joins TRBV7-2 to TRBJ2-3, with D possibly being TRBD2 (7 bases). The V end was cut by 6 bases, the J end by 5 bases, with 18 bases between. This CDR3 is 15 amino acids long. The germline gives CDR1 SGHTA, CDR2 FQGNSA. The chain's CDR3 is CASSSLGGLQDTQYF. CDR3 in DNA: TGTGCCAGCAGTTCCTTAGGGGGACTACAAGATACGCAGTATTTT.

The chain uses TRBV30 and TRBJ2-1, with D unresolved. This CDR3 spans 16 amino acids. Germline loops: CDR1 GTSNPN, CDR2 SVGIG (reference sequence). V was trimmed by 3 bases and J by 1 base, leaving 16 bases between them. This chain's CDR3 is CAWRGRPQRSYNEQFF. CDR3 DNA: TGTGCCTGGAGGGGCCGACCGCAGAGATCCTACAATGAGCAGTTCTTC.

This rearrangement joins TRBV4-1 to TRBJ2-1; a weak D match, TRBD1 (5 bases). This CDR3 region has 16 residues. The germline V gene has CDR1 MGHRA and CDR2 YSYEKL. Between the trimmed V and J ends, which lost 0 bases and 6 bases, there was a span of 15 bases. CDR3 nucleotides: TGCGCCAGCAGCCAAGATCAGGCAGGGCCACTCAATGAGCAGTTCTTC. Translated: CASSQDQAGPLNEQFF.

This clone appeared a few times. The rearrangement links TRBV6-5 to TRBJ2-5; D not resolved. Per the germline V gene, CDR1 is MNHEY and CDR2 is SVGAGI. The V end lost 0 bases, the J end lost 5 bases, and 4 bases lay between the germline ends. The CDR3 runs 12 residues. Written as DNA, the CDR3 is TGTGCCAGCAGTTACTCGGCGGAGACCCAGTACTTC. Encoded protein: CASSYSAETQYF.

The chain employs TRBV7-9 and TRBJ2-6; tentatively, D is TRBD2 (6 bases). Looked up from germline, CDR1 is SEHNR and CDR2 is FQNEAQ (reference sequence). The CDR3 has 13 amino acids. Trimming left V 7 bases short and J 4 bases short, with 8 bases between. The CDR3 reads CASTLAGANVLTF. The CDR3 DNA is TGTGCCAGCACCCTAGCGGGGGCCAACGTCCTGACTTTC.

The V call is TRBV7-2, the J call TRBJ2-3, with 7 bases identical to TRBD2. Germline values: CDR1 SGHTA, CDR2 FQGNSA. The CDR3 is 15 amino acids. V shed 0 bases, J shed 8 bases, and the junction held 8 bases outside the gene matches. CDR3 sequence: CASSLAAGVQGTQYF. CDR3 sequence (DNA): TGTGCCAGCAGCTTAGCGGCGGGGGTTCAAGGTACGCAGTATTTT.

The chain employs TRBV25-1 and TRBJ2-2; 8 bases are shared with TRBD1. The CDR3 has 14 amino acids. The trim removed 11 bases at V and 4 bases at J, leaving 9 bases unmatched. Germline V gene lookup returns CDR1 MGHDK and CDR2 SYGVNS. The CDR3 protein is CASSRTGGTGELFF. The CDR3 DNA is TGTGCCTCCTCCCGTACAGGGGGCACCGGGGAGCTGTTTTTT.

A single count supports this clone. The J gene is TRBJ2-7, the V gene TRBV9; 9 bases match TRBD2. The CDR3 runs 15 residues. CDR1 and CDR2 from the germline V gene are SGDLS and YYNGEE. V dropped 4 bases and J dropped 2; count of bases not matched to a gene: 7. The CDR3 reads CASSFSGGLPYEQYF. The CDR3 DNA follows: TGTGCCAGCAGCTTCAGCGGGGGGCTACCCTACGAGCAGTACTTC.

The chain couples TRBV29-1 to TRBJ2-7; TRBD2 might be the D (6 bases). CDR1 SQVTM and CDR2 ANQGSEA come from the germline V gene. V lost 4 bases to trimming and J lost 3 bases, with 13 bases between them. This CDR3 has 13 amino acids. DNA of the CDR3: TGCAGCGTTGGTGCCGGGAGCCACTACGAGCAGTACTTC. This gives the protein CSVGAGSHYEQYF.

The chain carries TRBV21-1 and TRBJ1-5. TRBV21-1 has pseudogene status. This CDR3 has 11 residues. The CDR3 sequence: CASSKERGLDF. The CDR3 region has the DNA TGTGCCAGCAGCAAAGAGAGGGGCCTTGATTTT.